This T cell receptor beta chain was retrieved from a study of cytomegalovirus exposure and HLA in healthy donors. Study conclusions and caveats: Some TCR beta chains (roughly 150 of them) were listed as cytomegalovirus-associated. For most TCR sequences rarity was the rule, although some public TCRs occurred in many donors.

This clone has only a few counts. What it recognizes is unknown. The approximately 120-subject validation cohort, separate from the approximately 670-subject first cohort, included the donors. Some clones are missing from TCRdb's copy, which holds only in-frame ones; the method was immunoSEQ multiplex PCR. The repertoire holds around 55,000 clones, with 90% as singletons. The V segment lost 4 bases and the J segment 4 bases; nucleotides outside the gene matches: 5. The CDR3 sequence is 14 residues long. CDR1 SGHNT and CDR2 YYREEE come from the germline V gene (reference sequence). V gene TRBV5-4 combines with J gene TRBJ1-2; TRBD1 matches 9 bases. The clonotype comes from a man between 18 and 35 years old in good health and CMV-seronegative. Input material: PBMCs. The CDR3 bases are TGTGCCAGCAGCCCCACAGGGGGCCTCTATGGCTACACCTTC. Its translation is CASSPTGGLYGYTF.